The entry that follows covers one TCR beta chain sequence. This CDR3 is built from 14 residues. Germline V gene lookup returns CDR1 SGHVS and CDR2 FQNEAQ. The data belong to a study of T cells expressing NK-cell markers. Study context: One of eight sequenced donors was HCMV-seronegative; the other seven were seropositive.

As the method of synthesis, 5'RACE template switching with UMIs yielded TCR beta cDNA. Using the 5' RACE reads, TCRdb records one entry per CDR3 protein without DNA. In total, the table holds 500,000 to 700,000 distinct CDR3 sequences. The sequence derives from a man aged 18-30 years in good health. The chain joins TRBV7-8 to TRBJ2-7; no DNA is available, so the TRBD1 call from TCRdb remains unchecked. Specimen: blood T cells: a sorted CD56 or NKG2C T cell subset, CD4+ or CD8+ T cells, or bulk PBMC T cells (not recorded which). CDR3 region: CASSLGGPSYEQYF.